This entry concerns a single T cell receptor (beta chain). The antigen is not known. Primers: 60 Vbeta forward and 13 Jbeta reverse. Assay: immunoSEQ multiplex PCR; the TCRdb copy retains only in-frame clones and omits some. The profile shows about 150,000 clones, 68% of them singletons. These data are taken from a study of cytomegalovirus exposure and HLA in healthy donors. Study-wide background: In an earlier analysis, around 100 million unique TCR beta sequences were found from some 180 million T cells. The study's findings and limits: Previous analysis showed most TCR beta V segments were productive about 87% or about 30% of the time. It was shown in a later analysis that HLA-associated TCR beta chains were more clonally expanded than other, equally common chains. TCR beta V- and J-gene trimming was later associated with a missense DCLRE1C variant.

The CDR3 has 14 residues. In germline, CDR1 is SGHRS, CDR2 YFSETQ. J gave up 4 bases and V 8 bases, and 7 bases lay outside the gene matches. The clonotype originates from a man in his fifties or sixties in good health and CMV-seronegative. The chain has TRBV5-1 and TRBJ2-2, with 8 positions matching TRBD2. The sample taken for sequencing was PBMCs. The CDR3 loop is CASTSGVVTGELFF. The CDR3 nucleotides read TGCGCCAGTACTAGCGGAGTAGTCACCGGGGAGCTGTTTTTT.